A selection of T cell receptor beta chains follows, all from one sample in a study of graft-versus-host responses after intestinal transplantation. Data came from immunoSEQ multiplex PCR; TCRdb stores just in-frame clones and leaves some out. The data hold roughly 39,000 clones, with 90% to 95% observed a single time. The antigens for these receptors are not known. The sample consisted of unstimulated CD8+ T cells sorted from spleen or lymph node cells, taken before transplant. These receptors originate from a human donor who was the organ donor for an intestinal transplant. The CDR3 runs from the conserved cysteine through the conserved F or W. Fields, in order: V gene, J gene, D gene, clone size, CDR3 DNA, CDR3 protein. D genes are given only for firm matches. Where a row states a size, it is once, few, many or the class of an expanded clone; other rows omit it.

V gene: TRBV27
J gene: TRBJ1-2
D gene: .
clone size: .
CDR3 DNA: TGTGCCAGCAGTTTATCGGAGGGGGGAGGCTACACCTTC
CDR3 protein: CASSLSEGGGYTF

V gene: TRBV13
J gene: TRBJ2-2
D gene: TRBD1
clone size: .
CDR3 DNA: TGTGCCAGCAGCCCCTGGACAGGGGACACCGGGGAGCTGTTTTTT
CDR3 protein: CASSPWTGDTGELFF

V gene: TRBV10-2
J gene: TRBJ2-7
D gene: TRBD1
clone size: .
CDR3 DNA: TGCGCCAGTGGAATTCCGGGACAGACCTACGAGCAGTACTTC
CDR3 protein: CASGIPGQTYEQYF

V gene: TRBV30
J gene: TRBJ1-1
D gene: TRBD1
clone size: .
CDR3 DNA: TGTGCCTGGGGCAATCAGGGGGGCACTGAAGCTTTCTTT
CDR3 protein: CAWGNQGGTEAFF

V gene: TRBV5-6
J gene: TRBJ2-2
D gene: .
clone size: .
CDR3 DNA: TGTGCCAGCGGGGAGGCCGGGGAGCTGTTTTTT
CDR3 protein: CASGEAGELFF

V gene: TRBV29-1
J gene: TRBJ1-1
D gene: .
clone size: .
CDR3 DNA: TGCAGCGTCTCCGCAGGTCTTGGGACTGAAGCTTTCTTT
CDR3 protein: CSVSAGLGTEAFF

V gene: TRBV28
J gene: TRBJ2-5
D gene: TRBD2
clone size: .
CDR3 DNA: TGTGCCAGCAGTTTATTTTGGACTAGCGGGGGGGAGGAGACCCAGTACTTC
CDR3 protein: CASSLFWTSGGEETQYF

V gene: TRBV19
J gene: TRBJ2-1
D gene: .
clone size: once
CDR3 DNA: TGTGCCAGTAGCCGAGGGCCTAACAATGAGCAGTTCTTC
CDR3 protein: CASSRGPNNEQFF

V gene: TRBV6-1
J gene: TRBJ1-2
D gene: .
clone size: .
CDR3 DNA: TGTGCCAGCAGATCAGGGGCTAACTATGGCTACACCTTC
CDR3 protein: CASRSGANYGYTF

V gene: TRBV10-3
J gene: TRBJ2-3
D gene: .
clone size: .
CDR3 DNA: TGTGCCATCTGGAGGACCGGAGATACGCAGTATTTT
CDR3 protein: CAIWRTGDTQYF

V gene: TRBV2
J gene: TRBJ1-2
D gene: TRBD1
clone size: .
CDR3 DNA: TGTGCCAGCAGTGGGACAGGGGCTAACTATGGCTACACCTTC
CDR3 protein: CASSGTGANYGYTF

V gene: TRBV5-4
J gene: TRBJ1-1
D gene: .
clone size: .
CDR3 DNA: TGTGCCAGCAGCTTGTACCTCGGAGAGAACACTGAAGCTTTCTTT
CDR3 protein: CASSLYLGENTEAFF

V gene: TRBV7-6
J gene: TRBJ1-2
D gene: .
clone size: .
CDR3 DNA: TGTGCCAGCAGCTCCCGAGTCGCGGGAGGGGGCTACACCTTC
CDR3 protein: CASSSRVAGGGYTF

V gene: TRBV4-1
J gene: TRBJ2-3
D gene: .
clone size: .
CDR3 DNA: TGCGCCAGCAGCCAAGACTACCCCAGTAGAGATACGCAGTATTTT
CDR3 protein: CASSQDYPSRDTQYF

V gene: TRBV28
J gene: TRBJ1-6
D gene: TRBD1
clone size: .
CDR3 DNA: TGTGCCAGCAGGAGACAGGGCGGACCTAATTCACCCCTCCACTTT
CDR3 protein: CASRRQGGPNSPLHF

V gene: TRBV19
J gene: TRBJ2-7
D gene: TRBD1
clone size: .
CDR3 DNA: TGTGCCAGTAGTTCGCGCGGACAGGGTGTCTACGAGCAGTACTTC
CDR3 protein: CASSSRGQGVYEQYF

V gene: TRBV7-9
J gene: TRBJ1-2
D gene: .
clone size: .
CDR3 DNA: TGTGCCAGCAGCTCAAACGGTTACTATGGCTACACCTTC
CDR3 protein: CASSSNGYYGYTF

V gene: TRBV29-1
J gene: TRBJ2-3
D gene: .
clone size: .
CDR3 DNA: TGCAGCGTTGAATGGTTCACCTATCTCACAGATACGCAGTATTTT
CDR3 protein: CSVEWFTYLTDTQYF